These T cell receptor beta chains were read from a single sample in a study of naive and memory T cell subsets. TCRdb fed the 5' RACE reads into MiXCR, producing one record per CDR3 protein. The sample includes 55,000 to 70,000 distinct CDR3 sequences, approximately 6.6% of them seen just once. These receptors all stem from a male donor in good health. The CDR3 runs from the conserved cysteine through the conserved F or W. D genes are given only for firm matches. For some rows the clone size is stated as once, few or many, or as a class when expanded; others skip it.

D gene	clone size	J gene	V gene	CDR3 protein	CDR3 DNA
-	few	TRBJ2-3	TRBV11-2	CASSLVPGRTQYF	TGTGCCAGCAGCTTAGTCCCTGGAAGGACGCAGTATTTT
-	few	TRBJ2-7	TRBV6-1	CASSPTGQGMEGEQYF	TGTGCCAGCAGTCCGACGGGGCAAGGGATGGAGGGCGAGCAGTACTTC
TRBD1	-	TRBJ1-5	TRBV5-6	CASSLESGQSISGNQPQHF	TGTGCCAGCAGCTTGGAATCGGGACAGTCCATTTCGGGCAATCAGCCCCAGCATTTT
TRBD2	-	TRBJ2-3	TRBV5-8	CASRATSGGLGRTDTQYF	TGTGCCAGCAGAGCTACTAGCGGGGGGCTCGGTCGCACAGATACGCAGTATTTT
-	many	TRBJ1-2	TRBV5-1	CASSLSGLYGYTF	TGCGCCAGCAGCTTGTCAGGGCTCTATGGCTACACCTTC
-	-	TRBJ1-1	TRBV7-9	CASSLTQGNTEAFF	TGTGCCAGCAGCTTAACTCAAGGGAACACTGAAGCTTTCTTT
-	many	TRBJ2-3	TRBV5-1	CASSLGRTDTQYF	TGCGCCAGCAGCTTGGGGCGCACAGATACGCAGTATTTT
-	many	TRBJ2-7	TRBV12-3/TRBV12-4	CASSLDWGARNEQYF	TGTGCCAGCAGTTTAGATTGGGGGGCGAGAAACGAGCAGTACTTC
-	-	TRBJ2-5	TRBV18	CASSPGLQETQYF	TGTGCCAGCTCACCAGGGTTGCAAGAGACCCAGTACTTC
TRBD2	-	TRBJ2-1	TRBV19	CASNRLAGGFNEQFF	TGTGCCAGTAACCGACTAGCGGGAGGATTCAATGAGCAGTTCTTC
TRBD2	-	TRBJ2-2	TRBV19	CASSIVEASGRAGELFF	TGTGCCAGTAGTATAGTCGAGGCTAGCGGGAGAGCCGGGGAGCTGTTTTTT
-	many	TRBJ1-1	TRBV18	CASSPRGSAGRYTEAFF	TGTGCCAGCTCACCCCGGGGGAGCGCGGGGAGATACACTGAAGCTTTCTTT
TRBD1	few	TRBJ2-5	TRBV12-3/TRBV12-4	CASSLVAGGLETQYF	TGTGCCAGCAGTTTAGTCGCAGGGGGCCTGGAGACCCAGTACTTC
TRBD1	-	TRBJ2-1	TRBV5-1	CASSRDSFNEQFF	TGCGCCAGCAGCCGGGACAGTTTCAATGAGCAGTTCTTC